This T cell receptor beta chain was found in a study of preoperative IRX-2 immunotherapy in early breast cancer. The treatment is: preoperative locoregional IRX-2 cytokine immunotherapy. This phase Ib study tested locoregional IRX-2 cytokine immunotherapy given before surgery. V shed 5 bases, J shed 3 bases, and the junction held 1 base outside the gene matches. The CDR3 spans 12 residues. CDR1 and CDR2 from the germline V gene are MNHGY and SAAAGT. Sequencing used immunoSEQ multiplex PCR; TCRdb keeps in-frame clones, though not all of them. Of some 21,000 clones in the sample, 85% were seen once. The sample consisted of lymph node tissue, taken after IRX-2 immunotherapy. This clonotype was obtained from a human donor with breast cancer. The chain couples TRBV6-8 to TRBJ2-7, with 7 positions matching TRBD2. This CDR3 is CASSASGYEQYF. In DNA, the CDR3 is TGTGCCAGCAGTGCTAGCGGCTACGAGCAGTACTTC.